The 3 T cell receptor beta chains reported below all come from one sample, sequenced in a study of blood T cell repertoires in COVID-19. The repertoire was sequenced with immunoSEQ multiplex PCR; TCRdb's copy has only in-frame clones and lacks some. The sample yields around 130,000 clones, approximately 81% seen once. Sequenced sample: peripheral blood. The receptors originated from a man in his 60s with acute or convalescent COVID-19.

The rearrangement uses TRBV29-1 and TRBJ1-3, with D uncertain. Germline V CDR1 and CDR2: SQVTM, ANQGSEA. V lost 5 bases and J 3 bases, leaving 5 bases between the germline ends. This CDR3 spans 11 amino acids. CDR3 amino acids: CSVRDGNTIYF. The CDR3 region has the DNA TGCAGCGTTCGCGATGGAAACACCATATATTTT.

J is TRBJ1-1 and V is TRBV19; 11 nucleotides match TRBD1. This CDR3 has 16 residues. Trimming at V came to 6 bases and at J to 3 bases, leaving 9 bases not matched to a gene. The germline CDR1 and CDR2 sequences are LNHDA and SQIVND (reference sequence). This CDR3 is CASRPTGTGGDTEAFF. In DNA, the CDR3 is TGTGCCAGTAGACCCACCGGGACAGGGGGTGACACTGAAGCTTTCTTT.

This clone occurred once. The chain has TRBV6-1 and TRBJ2-6; unclear D gene. V was clipped by 2 bases and J by 0 bases, with 11 bases between them. Germline V gives CDR1 MNHNS, CDR2 SASEGT. The length of the CDR3 is 17 residues. CDR3 sequence: CASSELLGISGANVLTF. The CDR3 DNA is TGTGCCAGCAGTGAATTGCTAGGCATCTCTGGGGCCAACGTCCTGACTTTC.